The rows below give T cell receptor beta chains drawn from one sample of a study of shared clonotypes between healthy human individuals. TCRdb keeps only in-frame clones here, not all; method: immunoSEQ multiplex PCR. There are 2 million to 2.5 million clones in the sample; approximately 95% occur only once, and around 0.13% lies in the top ten. The sequenced sample was naive CD4+ T cells sorted from blood. These receptors were collected from a man younger than 35 in good health. Each CDR3 is given with its conserved first and last residue. The order of the fields is D gene, V gene, J gene, clone size, CDR3 protein, CDR3 DNA. The D gene is left open where the match is weak. Only part of the rows carry a size: once, few, many, or a class if the clone is expanded.

-,TRBV11-2,TRBJ2-2,-,CASSLDPGGGTGELFF,TGTGCCAGCAGCTTAGATCCTGGAGGGGGCACCGGGGAGCTGTTTTTT
TRBD2,TRBV25-1,TRBJ2-3,-,CASREAGATDTQYF,TGTGCCAGCAGGGAGGCGGGAGCAACAGATACGCAGTATTTT
TRBD2,TRBV9,TRBJ2-3,once,CASSVGGLAGGTDTQYF,TGTGCCAGCAGCGTAGGCGGGCTAGCGGGAGGGACAGATACGCAGTATTTT
-,TRBV30,TRBJ2-4,-,CAWSRNRGDIQYF,TGTGCCTGGAGCCGAAATAGAGGGGACATTCAGTACTTC
-,TRBV27,TRBJ2-7,once,CASSLRAGFSLEQYF,TGTGCCAGCAGTTTGCGCGCAGGGTTTTCGCTCGAGCAGTACTTC
-,TRBV10-3,TRBJ2-5,-,CATIGTRTGETQYF,TGTGCCACCATCGGCACGAGGACGGGAGAGACCCAGTACTTC
-,TRBV7-7,TRBJ2-2,-,CASSAQGAGELFF,TGTGCTAGCAGCGCACAGGGAGCCGGGGAGCTGTTTTTT
TRBD1,TRBV10-3,TRBJ2-3,-,CAIQRDREGDTQYF,TGTGCCATCCAACGGGACAGGGAGGGAGATACGCAGTATTTT
-,TRBV27,TRBJ1-4,few,CASSFHGGSSTNEKLFF,TGTGCCAGCAGTTTTCACGGCGGGAGTTCAACTAATGAAAAACTGTTTTTT
-,TRBV4-3,TRBJ1-2,-,CASSQATRGYGYTF,TGCGCCAGCAGCCAAGCGACCAGGGGCTATGGCTACACCTTC
-,TRBV6-5,TRBJ2-7,-,CASSYFSAGGSYEQYF,TGTGCCAGCAGTTACTTTTCGGCAGGTGGATCCTACGAGCAGTACTTC
-,TRBV5-1,TRBJ1-2,-,CASSLASPALVHDYGYTF,TGCGCCAGCAGCTTGGCTTCCCCAGCATTGGTTCATGACTATGGCTACACCTTC
-,TRBV30,TRBJ1-5,-,CAWSPQTYQPQHF,TGTGCCTGGAGTCCACAAACTTATCAGCCCCAGCATTTT
TRBD1,TRBV29-1,TRBJ2-3,once,CSVRQGADTQYF,TGCAGCGTCCGACAGGGCGCAGATACGCAGTATTTT
-,TRBV5-1,TRBJ2-5,-,CASSLGRFQETQYF,TGCGCCAGCAGCTTAGGGAGGTTCCAAGAGACCCAGTACTTC
-,TRBV18,TRBJ2-5,-,CASSPRAQETQYF,TGTGCCAGCTCACCACGGGCGCAAGAGACCCAGTACTTC
-,TRBV11-2,TRBJ1-6,-,CASSLNNSPLHF,TGTGCCAGCAGCCTAAATAATTCACCCCTCCACTTT
-,TRBV6-1,TRBJ2-4,-,CASSERRGMAKNIQYF,TGTGCCAGCAGTGAACGCAGGGGAATGGCCAAAAACATTCAGTACTTC
-,TRBV9,TRBJ2-1,-,CASSADGGPYNEQFF,TGTGCCAGCAGCGCGGACGGGGGACCCTACAATGAGCAGTTCTTC
TRBD1,TRBV7-2,TRBJ1-6,-,CATKDRGPLHF,TGTGCCACAAAGGACAGGGGGCCCCTCCACTTT
-,TRBV2,TRBJ2-5,-,CASSDGTQYF,TGTGCCAGCAGTGATGGGACCCAGTACTTC
TRBD1,TRBV5-1,TRBJ2-7,-,CASSLGQGYDEQYF,TGCGCCAGCAGCTTGGGACAGGGGTACGACGAGCAGTACTTC